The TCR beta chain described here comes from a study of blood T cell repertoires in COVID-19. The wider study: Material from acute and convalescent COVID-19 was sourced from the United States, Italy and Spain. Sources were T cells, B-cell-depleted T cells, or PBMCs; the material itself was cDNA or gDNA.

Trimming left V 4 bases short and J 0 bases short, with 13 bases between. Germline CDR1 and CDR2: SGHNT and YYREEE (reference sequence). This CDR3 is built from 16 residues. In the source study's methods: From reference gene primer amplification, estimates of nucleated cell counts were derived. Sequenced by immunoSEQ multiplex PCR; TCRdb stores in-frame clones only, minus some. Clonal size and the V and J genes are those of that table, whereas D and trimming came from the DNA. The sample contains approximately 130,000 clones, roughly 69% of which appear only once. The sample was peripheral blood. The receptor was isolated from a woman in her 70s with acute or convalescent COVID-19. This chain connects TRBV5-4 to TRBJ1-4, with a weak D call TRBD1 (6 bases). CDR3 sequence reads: CASSDGTPATNEKLFF. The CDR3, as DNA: TGTGCCAGCAGCGATGGGACACCTGCAACTAATGAAAAACTGTTTTTT.